This note documents a single T cell receptor beta chain sequence. The sample is drawn from a study of shared T cell receptors in the human thymus. Assay used: immunoSEQ multiplex PCR; TCRdb lists only in-frame clones, some missing. The top ten clones hold about 0.01% of a sample with roughly 660,000 clones, roughly 90% of them seen once. Unmatched junction bases numbered 2, after V lost 6 bases and J lost 5 bases. CDR1 SGHTA and CDR2 FQGNSA come from the germline V gene. This CDR3 is 14 amino acids long. Another study also made use of these data, one on human thymus T cells. As reported in that work: Thymic tissue was derived from resections collected during corrective heart surgery. Biased V and J segment usage appeared in thymus and peripheral blood. Thymic TCR repertoires of unrelated people reportedly overlapped highly.

The chain carries TRBV7-2 and TRBJ2-1; 12 nucleotides align to TRBD2. Sequences were obtained from thymocytes. This receptor was obtained from a boy younger than two with a congenital heart defect. CDR3 amino acids: CASRLAGGDNEQFF. The CDR3 bases are TGTGCCAGCAGACTAGCGGGAGGAGACAATGAGCAGTTCTTC.